This T cell receptor (beta chain) comes out of a study of T cells after yellow fever vaccination. Across the whole study: Preparation of the low-cell-number fractions used SMART-Seq v4 Ultra Low Input.

General study points: FACS-sorted repertoires could contain abundant clonotypes contaminating from the bulk population.

UMIs and a universal primer site were added when TCR cDNA was made by 5'RACE template switching. TCRdb passed the 5' RACE reads through MiXCR, listing each CDR3 protein once. The sample holds 150,000 to 200,000 distinct CDR3 sequences; around 9.7% are singletons and the top ten take 35% to 40%. This CDR3 comprises 15 residues. Germline CDR1 reads LGHNA; CDR2 reads YNFKEQ. V was clipped by 4 bases and J by 3 bases, with 16 bases between them. Worth noting for this clonotype: Its cognate antigen is unknown.

This TCR derives from a young man who received the YFV17D yellow fever vaccine. The specimen comprised CD8+ T cells sorted from PBMCs, sampled 45 days after the yellow fever booster vaccination. The V call is TRBV4-2, the J call TRBJ2-7; no clear D. The CDR3 coding sequence is TGTGCCAGCAGCCTACATTCCGCAGGAGACTACGAGCAGTACTTC. Amino acid sequence: CASSLHSAGDYEQYF.